These 13 T cell receptor beta chains originate from one sample sequenced in a study of blood T cell repertoires in COVID-19 (dated by TCRdb to the early 2020s). Library preparation was by the immunoSEQ multiplex PCR assay. Held by TCRdb, this immuneACCESS table contains in-frame sequences only and omits some clones. Under half of the omission traces to an unresolved V gene where checked; the cause of the rest is unknown. Within this sample are about 470,000 clones, with 87% of them counted one time only. Jointly, the top ten make up roughly 0.7% of the sample. Sequencing used PBMCs or T cells enriched from blood (not recorded which). These receptors all come from a woman in her late teens or twenties who had recovered from COVID-19.

The chain combines TRBV7-8 with TRBJ1-3, with TRBD1 identical over 7 bases. With V trimmed by 5 bases and J by 6 bases, 25 bases remained unmatched. The CDR3 spans 20 residues. CDR1 and CDR2 from the germline V gene are SGHVS and FQNEAQ. The CDR3 DNA follows: TGTGCCAGCAGCCCCCGAGGTGCGTCCCCCCGGGAGGGGGCGGAAAACACCATATATTTT. Translating it yields CASSPRGASPREGAENTIYF.

This chain uses TRBV19 with TRBJ2-4; D might be TRBD2 (7 bases). CDR1 LNHDA and CDR2 SQIVND come from the germline V gene (reference sequence). The CDR3 contains 14 residues. The germline V and J ends were trimmed by 1 base and 6 bases, with 10 bases remaining between them. CDR3 DNA: TGTGCCAGTAGTATAGGGGGGGGCGGAAACATTCAGTACTTC. Translation: CASSIGGGGNIQYF.

The V call is TRBV9, the J call TRBJ1-3; D possibly corresponds to TRBD1 (5 bases). Germline lookup yields CDR1 SGDLS and CDR2 YYNGEE. This CDR3 is built from 15 residues. The V gene lost 0 bases and the J gene lost 2 bases, with 9 bases spanning the gap. CDR3 sequence: CASSVAATAGNTIYF. CDR3 bases: TGTGCCAGCAGCGTAGCGGCGACAGCTGGAAACACCATATATTTT.

V gene TRBV3-1 (or the pseudogene TRBV3-2) combines with J gene TRBJ1-2; D remains ambiguous. Trimming stripped 4 bases from V and 2 bases from J, with 17 bases between. CDR3 length: 16 amino acids. The germline V gene has CDR1 LGHDT and CDR2 YNNKEL (reference sequence). As DNA, the CDR3 is TGTGCCAGCAGCCTTGGGCATCCCGCAGAAAACTATGGCTACACCTTC. Its translation: CASSLGHPAENYGYTF.

The gene calls are TRBV6-5 and TRBJ1-1; TRBD1 agrees at 7 bases. CDR1 and CDR2 from the germline V gene are MNHEY and SVGAGI. This CDR3 region has 15 residues. The junction had 14 bases not matched to a gene; V was cut back by 7 bases and J by 6 bases. CDR3 region: CASILSRTGGAEAFF. CDR3 nucleotides: TGTGCCAGCATTTTATCTCGGACAGGAGGCGCTGAAGCTTTCTTT.

The rearrangement links TRBV6-5 to TRBJ1-1; maybe TRBD1 (6 bases). The CDR3 runs to 14 residues. Trimming cost V 7 bases and J 7 bases, with 19 bases left between them. The germline V gene encodes CDR1 MNHEY and CDR2 SVGAGI. Here the CDR3 DNA reads TGTGCCAGCACTCAAACGGGACACCTTTATGAAGCTTTCTTT. Amino acid sequence: CASTQTGHLYEAFF.

The chain recombines TRBV5-1 with TRBJ2-7; maybe TRBD1 (6 bases). Trimming took 6 bases from V and 5 from J, leaving 18 bases between them. In germline, CDR1 is SGHRS, CDR2 YFSETQ. The CDR3 runs to 14 residues. The CDR3 here is CASTRAGEPHEQYF. CDR3 coding DNA: TGCGCCAGCACGAGGGCAGGGGAGCCCCACGAGCAGTACTTC.

Concerning this clone itself: Other DNA sequences within the sample encode an identical CDR3. This rearrangement joins TRBV18 to TRBJ1-5; TRBD1 might be the D (6 bases). Germline CDR1 KGHSH, CDR2 LQKENI. Trimming pared 3 bases from V and 4 bases from J, leaving 7 bases between. The CDR3 sequence is 13 residues long. The DNA for the CDR3 is TGTGCCAGCTCACCTACAGGGAATCAGCCCCAGCATTTT. This sequence encodes CASSPTGNQPQHF.

The chain has TRBV4-2 and TRBJ2-7; tentative D call: TRBD2 (6 bases). The CDR3 is made up of 17 amino acids. Germline CDR1 is LGHNA and CDR2 is YNFKEQ. Between the trimmed V and J ends, which lost 3 bases and 2 bases, there was a span of 20 bases. CDR3 DNA: TGTGCCAGCAGCCACCCCGGCTGGGGGGAAGGGGCCTACGAGCAGTACTTC. Encoded protein: CASSHPGWGEGAYEQYF.

The rearrangement uses TRBV30 and TRBJ1-3; 7 nucleotides match TRBD1. The germline V gene has CDR1 GTSNPN and CDR2 SVGIG (reference sequence). After removal of 1 base from V and 4 bases from J, the junction contained 25 bases not matched to a gene. This CDR3 is 21 amino acids long. This chain's CDR3 is CAWSAWSGTVTGKFKGNTIYF. In nucleotides, the CDR3 is TGTGCCTGGAGTGCCTGGTCAGGGACAGTGACAGGGAAGTTTAAGGGAAACACCATATATTTT. The full variable domain, in which reference TRBV30 and TRBJ1-3 provide the parts outside the CDR3, is SQTIHQWPATLVQPVGSPLSLECTVEGTSNPNLYWYRQAAGRGLQLLFYSVGIGQISSEVPQNLSASRPQDRQFILSSKKLLLSDSGFYLCAWSAWSGTVTGKFKGNTIYFGEGSWLTVV.

The chain uses TRBV2 and TRBJ2-5; TRBD1 matches at 12 bases. Germline V gives CDR1 SNHLY, CDR2 FYNNEI. The V and J ends lost 8 bases and 4 bases, in that order; junction bases with no gene match: 5. The CDR3 is made up of 14 amino acids. As DNA, the CDR3 is TGTGCCAGCGGGACAGGGGGCCTAGGAGAGACCCAGTACTTC. Translated, it gives CASGTGGLGETQYF.

The chain links TRBV10-3 to TRBJ2-7, with D perhaps TRBD2 (7 bases). Per germline, CDR1 ENHRY and CDR2 SYGVKD. With 10 bases removed from V and 0 bases from J, the gap between germline ends came to 19 bases. This CDR3 comprises 15 residues. This CDR3 is CATKEGGEDSYEQYF. The CDR3 DNA sequence: TGTGCCACGAAGGAAGGGGGGGAAGACTCCTACGAGCAGTACTTC.

CDR3 residues: CASSVTGTGRGEKLFF. The CDR3 DNA reads TGCGCCAGCAGCGTTACCGGGACAGGGAGGGGAGAAAAACTGTTTTTT. The rearrangement joins TRBV5-1 to TRBJ1-4; 9 bases match TRBD1. Trimming at V came to 4 bases and at J to 8 bases, leaving 12 bases not matched to a gene. CDR3 length equals 16 residues. Germline CDR1 is SGHRS and CDR2 is YFSETQ. Complete variable domain (other parts from reference TRBV5-1 and TRBJ1-4): KAGVTQTPRYLIKTRGQQVTLSCSPISGHRSVSWYQQTPGQGLQFLFEYFSETQRNKGNFPGRFSGRQFSNSRSEMNVSTLELGDSALYLCASSVTGTGRGEKLFFGSGTQLSVL.